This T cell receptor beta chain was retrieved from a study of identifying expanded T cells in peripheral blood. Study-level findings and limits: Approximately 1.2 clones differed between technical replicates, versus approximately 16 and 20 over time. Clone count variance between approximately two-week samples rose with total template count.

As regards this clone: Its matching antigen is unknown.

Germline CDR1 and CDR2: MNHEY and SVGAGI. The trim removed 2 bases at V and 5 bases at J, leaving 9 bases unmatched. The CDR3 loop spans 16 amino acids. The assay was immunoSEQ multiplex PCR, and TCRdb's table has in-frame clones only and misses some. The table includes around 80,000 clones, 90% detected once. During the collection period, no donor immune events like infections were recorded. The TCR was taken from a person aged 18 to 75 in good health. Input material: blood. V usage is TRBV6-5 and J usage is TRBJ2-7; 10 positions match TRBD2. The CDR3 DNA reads TGTGCCAGCAGTTACGGCTCAGCGGGGGGGCGGCACGAGCAGTACTTC. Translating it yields CASSYGSAGGRHEQYF.